Here is one T cell receptor (beta chain) with its context. The entry originates in a study of radiation and T cells in renal cell carcinoma. The CDR3 extends over 14 amino acids. Germline CDR1 SGDLS, CDR2 YYNGEE. V shed 0 bases and J shed 3 bases, with 10 bases lying between them. The sample's time point: blood 2 weeks post-SBRT. Documented treatment: 15 Gy SBRT to primary tumor, nephrectomy 4 weeks later. Data came from immunoSEQ multiplex PCR; TCRdb stores just in-frame clones and leaves some out. The table shows more than 150,000 clones, with 80% to 90% occurring only once. The origin of this receptor is a woman in her fifties or sixties with renal cell carcinoma. The material was blood, obtained from a patient whose treatment included radiotherapy and nephrectomy. This chain connects TRBV9 to TRBJ2-7; D not resolved. For the CDR3, the DNA is TGTGCCAGCAGCGTAGATGACATCAACTACGAGCAGTACTTC. Translation: CASSVDDINYEQYF.